Following are 10 T cell receptor beta chains from one sample sequenced in a study of cytomegalovirus exposure and HLA in healthy donors. The PCR had 60 Vbeta and 13 Jbeta primers. Profiling relied on immunoSEQ multiplex PCR, and the TCRdb table lists in-frame clones only, not all of them. The sample yields 150,000 to 200,000 clones, roughly 84% seen once. Sequenced sample: PBMCs. The receptors shown here come from a boy under 18 in good health and CMV-seronegative.

V and J are TRBV2 and TRBJ2-1, with TRBD2 matching over 9 bases. CDR1 and CDR2 from the germline V gene are SNHLY and FYNNEI. This CDR3 contains 16 residues. Germline trimming cut 0 bases from V and 11 bases from J; bases unmatched to any gene: 11. DNA for the CDR3: TGTGCCAGCAGTGAAGCGCTGGCGGAGCGGGGGGAACAGCAGTTCTTC. Its translation is CASSEALAERGEQQFF.

The V and J genes are TRBV19 and TRBJ1-2; D is unclear. The CDR3 contains 13 residues. V was shortened by 7 bases and J by 1 base, with 10 bases between the two germline ends. Per germline, CDR1 LNHDA and CDR2 SQIVND (reference sequence). CDR3 residues: CASKRGINYGYTF. CDR3 nucleotides: TGTGCCAGTAAAAGAGGGATTAACTATGGCTACACCTTC.

The J gene is TRBJ1-5, the V gene TRBV30, with D maybe TRBD1 (5 bases). This CDR3 has 15 residues. The germline V gene has CDR1 GTSNPN and CDR2 SVGIG (reference sequence). The V end lost 3 bases, the J end lost 5 bases, and 17 bases lay between the germline ends. The DNA of the CDR3 is TGTGCCTGGAGCACGCCCGGGGGGTCGGATCAGCCCCAGCATTTT. It yields the protein CAWSTPGGSDQPQHF.

Here the CDR3 DNA reads TGCGCCAGCAGCTCGGACAGTAAAGGGGATACGCAGTATTTT. Its translation is CASSSDSKGDTQYF. V is TRBV5-1 and J is TRBJ2-3; tentatively, D is TRBD1 (6 bases). Trimming took off 3 bases at V and 6 bases at J, with 14 bases between the two ends. The germline V gene has CDR1 SGHRS and CDR2 YFSETQ. CDR3 length: 14 amino acids.

The genes are TRBV30 and TRBJ2-7; tentative D call: TRBD1 (5 bases). Germline-derived CDR1 and CDR2 are GTSNPN and SVGIG (reference sequence). Trimming shortened V by 1 base and J by 0 bases, and 7 bases separated the two germline ends. This CDR3 contains 13 residues. The CDR3 spells CAWSGGTSYEQYF. The CDR3 nucleotides read TGTGCCTGGAGTGGGGGCACCTCCTACGAGCAGTACTTC.

The chain carries TRBV6-5 and TRBJ2-3, with D tentatively TRBD1 (6 bases). The CDR3 runs to 14 residues. Germline V gives CDR1 MNHEY, CDR2 SVGAGI. V lost 8 bases and J lost 8, with 20 bases in between. The CDR3 reads CASRRDTDLGTQYF. The CDR3 DNA sequence: TGTGCCAGCCGTAGGGACACCGACCTTGGTACGCAGTATTTT.

The chain uses TRBV9 and TRBJ2-1; D gene unclear. The CDR3 sequence is 14 residues long. CDR1 is SGDLS, CDR2 YYNGEE, per germline. The V end was cut by 3 bases, the J end by 0 bases, with 7 bases between. In DNA, the CDR3 is TGTGCCAGCAGCGACCTAAGCTCCTACAATGAGCAGTTCTTC. Protein: CASSDLSSYNEQFF.

This chain links TRBV7-9 with TRBJ1-6; possible D gene TRBD1, 6 bases. V was trimmed by 4 bases and J by 6 bases, leaving 10 bases between them. The CDR3 consists of 14 residues. Germline V lookup: CDR1 SEHNR, CDR2 FQNEAQ (reference sequence). The CDR3: CASSSTGTNSPLHF. The DNA of the CDR3 is TGTGCCAGCAGCTCAACAGGGACTAATTCACCCCTCCACTTT.

As concerns this clone: This CDR3 is also generated by other DNA sequences in the sample. CDR3 sequence: CASSIAADNEQFF. CDR3 nucleotide sequence: TGTGCCAGCAGCATCGCGGCAGACAATGAGCAGTTCTTC. The rearrangement uses TRBV6-5 and TRBJ2-1; D unclear. The CDR3 spans 13 residues. Germline V CDR1 and CDR2: MNHEY, SVGAGI. V lost 6 bases and J 5 bases, leaving 11 bases between the germline ends.

The gene calls are TRBV29-1 and TRBJ2-3; TRBD2 matches 7 bases. CDR3 length: 13 residues. Germline V gene data show CDR1 as SQVTM and CDR2 as ANQGSEA. Trimming cost V 6 bases and J 2 bases; bases outside gene matches: 5. CDR3 DNA: TGCAGCGTGGGAGGGAGGTTCACAGATACGCAGTATTTT. Translating it yields CSVGGRFTDTQYF.